This TCR beta chain was identified during a study of cytomegalovirus exposure and HLA in healthy donors. Deletions cut 3 bases from V and 4 bases from J, with 14 bases between. This CDR3 spans 16 amino acids. Germline lookup yields CDR1 SGHDT and CDR2 YYEEEE. The PCR contained 60 Vbeta and 13 Jbeta primers. Some clones are missing from TCRdb's copy, which holds only in-frame ones; the method was immunoSEQ multiplex PCR. The sample carries 200,000 to 250,000 clones, approximately 80% recorded once. The chain employs TRBV5-6 and TRBJ2-6; D remains unclear. The sequenced material came from PBMCs. The TCR originated in a girl under 18 in good health and CMV-seronegative. CDR3 nucleotides: TGTGCCAGCAGCTCCGACAAGTCCTCCGGGGCCAACGTCCTGACTTTC. It is translated as CASSSDKSSGANVLTF.